Included here is one T cell receptor (beta chain) sequence, with context. This receptor's antigen is unknown. Base quality data are lacking; no much larger clone is found one base away. The sample is drawn from a study of T cell responses to AZD1222 COVID-19 vaccine (dated by TCRdb to about 2021). Concerning the study at large: Because spike-specific TCR depth and breadth did not differ between the two schedules, AZD1222 recipients who got a second dose at roughly 4 weeks were pooled with those who got a second dose at roughly 12 weeks. A total of just over 230 trial participants underwent TCR sequencing, of whom 207 had received two doses of AZD1222 and approximately 26 had received two doses of the MenACWY control vaccine. Trial participants were enrolled by age into 18-55, 56-69 and 70-plus year subgroups, with around 140, 26 and 57 TCR-sequenced participants respectively.

The time point label corresponds to: baseline before first vaccination. Vaccinee samples were obtained from the UK trials COV001 and COV002, which included a single-blind randomized controlled phase 2/3 trial of AZD1222 (ChAdOx1 nCoV-19) in healthy adults. Trial participant PBMC samples were collected at day 0 and day 28 after the second dose for TCRbeta chain sequencing. General conclusions and limits of the study: The 56-69-year group was small, and its depth increase did not reach significance, likely because of low power. The whole spike protein was spanned by vaccine-associated CD4 TCRs, and dominant responses were seen in regions 160-218 and 743-854. Conclusions about previously exposed vaccinees were limited because only 5 or 6 AZD1222 recipients were SARS-CoV-2 seropositive at baseline. Epitopes outside the regions mutated in the B.1.351 and B.1.1.7 variants were reportedly recognized by nearly half of the unique spike-specific TCRs. Most participants were white British and females outnumbered males, and the authors suggested that clonal diversity may have been underestimated. Because no day 14 peak-response samples were available, the repertoires could be characterized only after the peak T cell response. After two AZD1222 doses, both the breadth and the depth of spike-specific TCRs were significantly higher than at day 0 and than in MenACWY recipients.

The CDR3 regions of human TCRbeta chains were analyzed by immunosequencing. In the original analysis: TCRs in the repertoires were matched against a reference library of SARS-CoV-2-specific TCRs that had been generated with the MIRA antigen-specificity platform. Breadth meant the fraction of unique TCRs that were SARS-CoV-2-associated, whereas depth meant the fraction of total T cells that were SARS-CoV-2-associated. Using the MIRA data, each spike-specific TCR was mapped to the spike region that the TCR reacts to and placed in a CD4 or CD8 class. Log10-transformed breadth and depth values were compared by one-way ANOVA with Sidak's multiple comparisons tests. This immuneACCESS table, as held by TCRdb, lists in-frame sequences with V and J called but not all clones. Of the missing ones, under half trace to an unresolved V gene in checked studies; the others have no known cause. V and J calls plus clone size are reproduced from that table; the DNA served to infer D and trimming. Present in this sample are around 66,000 clones, about 90% of which were seen just once. 15% to 20% of the sample is in the top ten clones.

The receptor's source is an adult in good health. Here the sequenced sample was peripheral blood, taken on day 0 of AZD1222 vaccination.

The bases read TGTGCCAGCTCATTTTCGGGGTCGGAGGAGACCCAGTACTTC. It specifies CASSFSGSEETQYF. The rearrangement joined TRBV18 to TRBJ2-5; perhaps TRBD2 is the D gene, with 5 bases matching. There are 14 amino acids in the CDR3, from cysteine to phenylalanine inclusive. Solely the CDR3 DNA is kept, with 42 bases framed from the first base. The junction carries 15 bases between V and J, which are trimmed by 5 bases and 5 bases respectively. CDR1 and CDR2 were assigned from the germline V gene as KGHSH and LQKENI. Full variable domain (CDR3 extended with the reference TRBV18 and TRBJ2-5 proteins): NAGVMQNPRHLVRRRGQEARLRCSPMKGHSHVYWYRQLPEEGLKFMVYLQKENIIDESGMPKERFSAEFPKEGPSILRIQQVVRGDSAAYFCASSFSGSEETQYFGPGTRLLVL.